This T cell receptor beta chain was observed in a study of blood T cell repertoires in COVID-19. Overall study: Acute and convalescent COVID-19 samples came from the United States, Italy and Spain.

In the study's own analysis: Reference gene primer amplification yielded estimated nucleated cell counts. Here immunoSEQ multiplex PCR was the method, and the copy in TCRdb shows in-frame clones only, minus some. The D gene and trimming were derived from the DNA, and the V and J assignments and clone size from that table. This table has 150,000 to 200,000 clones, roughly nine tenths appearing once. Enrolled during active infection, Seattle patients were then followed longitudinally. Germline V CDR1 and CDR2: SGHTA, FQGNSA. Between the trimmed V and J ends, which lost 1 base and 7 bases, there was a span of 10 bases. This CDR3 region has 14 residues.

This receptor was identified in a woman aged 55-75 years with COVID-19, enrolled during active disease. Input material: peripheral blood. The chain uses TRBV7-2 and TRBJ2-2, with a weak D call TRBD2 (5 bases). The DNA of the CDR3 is TGTGCCAGCAGCTTAGATCCTAGCTACGGGGAGCTGTTTTTT. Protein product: CASSLDPSYGELFF.